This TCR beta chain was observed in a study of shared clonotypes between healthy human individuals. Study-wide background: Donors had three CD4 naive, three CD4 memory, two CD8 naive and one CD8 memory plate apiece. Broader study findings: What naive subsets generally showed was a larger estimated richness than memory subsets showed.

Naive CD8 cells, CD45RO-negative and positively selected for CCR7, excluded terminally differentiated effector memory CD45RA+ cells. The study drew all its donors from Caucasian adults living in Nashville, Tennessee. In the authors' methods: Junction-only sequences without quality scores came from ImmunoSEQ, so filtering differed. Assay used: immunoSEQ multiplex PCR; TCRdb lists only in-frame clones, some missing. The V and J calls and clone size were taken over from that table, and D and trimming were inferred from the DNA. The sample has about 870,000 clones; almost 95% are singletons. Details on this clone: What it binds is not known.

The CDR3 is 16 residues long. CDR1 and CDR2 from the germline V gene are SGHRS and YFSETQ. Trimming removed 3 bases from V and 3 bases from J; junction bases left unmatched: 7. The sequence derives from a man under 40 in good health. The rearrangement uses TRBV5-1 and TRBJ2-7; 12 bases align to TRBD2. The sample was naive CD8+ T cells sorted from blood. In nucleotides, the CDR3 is TGCGCCAGCAGCTCAGGTTCACTAGCGGGAGGCTACGAGCAGTACTTC. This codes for CASSSGSLAGGYEQYF.